This T cell receptor (beta chain) was identified during a study of T-cell reconstitution after alpha-beta-depleted transplantation in children. Molecular barcoding with unique molecular identifiers was used for the TCRbeta library. TCRdb ran MiXCR on the PCR reads and lists one entry per CDR3 protein. The sample holds 98,000 or so distinct CDR3 sequences; less than 25% are singletons and the top ten take about 21%. Overall study results and limits: Expanded graft clones, several hundred of them, were reportedly the source of alpha-beta T cells about two months after transplant. One year after transplant, T-cell counts and diversity came mostly from newly produced T cells. Surviving recipient T cells and thymic progenitors underlay high day-60 TCRbeta diversity in some patients.

Germline values: CDR1 SGHAT, CDR2 FQNNGV. This CDR3 contains 16 residues. The germline V and J ends were trimmed by 2 bases and 4 bases, with 15 bases remaining between them. With regard to this clonotype: Antigen specificity is unknown.

The chain joins TRBV11-2 to TRBJ2-1; either TRBD1 or TRBD2 may supply D (5 bases each). This TCR was sampled from a boy aged 2-15 years with acute lymphoblastic leukemia, due to receive a stem cell transplant. The sequencing here drew on PBMCs, taken before TCRalphabeta/CD19-depleted stem cell transplant. CDR3 amino acids: CASSLTRDPRYNEQFF. In DNA, the CDR3 is TGTGCCAGCAGCTTAACCCGGGACCCCCGGTACAATGAGCAGTTCTTC.